A single sample gave rise to the 9 T cell receptor beta chains below, sequenced in a study of regulatory and conventional T cells in RAG deficiency. Some clones are missing from TCRdb's copy, which holds only in-frame ones; the method was immunoSEQ multiplex PCR. The repertoire includes around 33,000 clones, around 90% of them detected once, and approximately 5.1% sits in the top ten. The same data also went into a second study, on regulatory T cells. From that second work: Amplification used 52 TRBV primers and 13 TRBJ primers.

The sequencing sample was made of CD8+ T cells sorted from blood. All receptors derive from a human donor in good health.

The rearrangement links TRBV27 to TRBJ2-3, with a weak D call TRBD1 (6 bases). This CDR3 comprises 13 residues. Germline values: CDR1 MNHEY, CDR2 SMNVEV (reference sequence). Deletions cut 6 bases from V and 12 bases from J, with 19 bases between. The chain's CDR3 is CASSPNDRSPQYF. The DNA for the CDR3 is TGTGCCAGCAGCCCGAACGACAGGAGTCCCCAGTATTTT.

The chain combines TRBV12-5 with TRBJ2-2; possibly TRBD1 for D (5 bases). From germline, CDR1 is LGHNT and CDR2 FRNRAP. The CDR3 spans 16 residues. Trimming left V 0 bases short and J 4 bases short, with 12 bases between. The CDR3 sequence: CASGLVGPGFTGELFF. Written as DNA, the CDR3 is TGTGCTAGTGGTTTGGTTGGCCCAGGGTTCACCGGGGAGCTGTTTTTT.

The chain carries TRBV6-1 and TRBJ1-1, with unresolved D. The CDR3 is made up of 15 amino acids. V shed 7 bases and J shed 3 bases, with 18 bases lying between them. Germline values: CDR1 MNHNS, CDR2 SASEGT. The CDR3 is CASTWGAIGYTEAFF. The CDR3, as DNA: TGTGCCAGCACTTGGGGAGCCATTGGGTACACTGAAGCTTTCTTT.

The chain is built from TRBV6-5 and TRBJ2-5, with D uncertain. Per germline, CDR1 MNHEY and CDR2 SVGAGI. Trimming took off 0 bases at V and 2 bases at J, with 7 bases between the two ends. The CDR3 covers 14 residues. The CDR3 is CASSYSNSQETQYF. The CDR3 nucleotides read TGTGCCAGCAGTTACTCGAACAGTCAAGAGACCCAGTACTTC.

This sequence joins TRBV5-4 and TRBJ1-2; the D gene is possibly TRBD1 (5 bases). The CDR3 sequence is 16 residues long. Trimming cost V 0 bases and J 3 bases, with 15 bases left between them. Germline-derived CDR1 and CDR2 are SGHNT and YYREEE (reference sequence). In DNA form, the CDR3 reads TGTGCCAGCAGCTTGGCCGGGGGGGAATTTGACTATGGCTACACCTTC. It encodes CASSLAGGEFDYGYTF.

The chain couples TRBV20-1 to TRBJ1-2, with D tentatively TRBD1 (5 bases). The CDR3 totals 11 residues. V lost 7 bases and J lost 4, with 10 bases in between. Germline values: CDR1 DFQATT, CDR2 SNEGSKA (reference sequence). The chain's CDR3 is CSGRRGYGYTF. The CDR3, as DNA: TGCAGTGGTCGGAGGGGCTATGGCTACACCTTC.

The chain joins TRBV7-6 to TRBJ2-1, with 11 bases fitting TRBD2. After removal of 5 bases from V and 2 bases from J, the junction contained 11 bases not matched to a gene. CDR1 SGHVS and CDR2 FNYEAQ come from the germline V gene. This CDR3 has 18 residues. CDR3 amino acids: CASSRTRGLADTYNEQFF. The CDR3 nucleotides read TGTGCCAGCAGCAGAACGCGGGGACTAGCGGACACCTACAATGAGCAGTTCTTC. Full variable domain (outside the CDR3, taken from reference TRBV7-6 and TRBJ2-1): GAGVSQSPRYKVTKRGQDVALRCDPISGHVSLYWYRQALGQGPEFLTYFNYEAQQDKSGLPNDRFSAERPEGSISTLTIQRTEQRDSAMYRCASSRTRGLADTYNEQFFGPGTRLTVL.

The CDR3 sequence: CASSISGSSGNTIYF. In nucleotides, the CDR3 is TGTGCCAGCAGCATATCAGGGAGCTCTGGAAACACCATATATTTT. This chain links TRBV7-9 with TRBJ1-3; D possibly corresponds to TRBD1 (5 bases). CDR3 size: 15 residues. V gave up 5 bases and J gave up 0 bases, with 11 bases separating them. Germline V lookup: CDR1 SEHNR, CDR2 FQNEAQ (reference sequence).

The rearrangement links TRBV2 to TRBJ2-7; TRBD2 is a possible D gene (6 bases). Looked up from germline, CDR1 is SNHLY and CDR2 is FYNNEI. The length of the CDR3 is 15 residues. V gave up 0 bases and J gave up 0 bases, with 9 bases separating them. CDR3 loop: CASSEAGGLSYEQYF. CDR3 bases: TGTGCCAGCAGTGAAGCCGGGGGTCTCTCCTACGAGCAGTACTTC.